Listed here are 30 T cell receptor beta chains from one sample, sequenced in a study of cytomegalovirus exposure and HLA in healthy donors. With 60 Vbeta and 13 Jbeta primers, the PCR was carried out. Here immunoSEQ multiplex PCR was the method, and the copy in TCRdb shows in-frame clones only, minus some. This table has under 150,000 clones, roughly 79% appearing once. Material: PBMCs. These receptors were collected from a man between 18 and 29 years old in good health and CMV-seronegative.

The V gene is TRBV19, the J gene TRBJ2-7; TRBD1 aligns across 7 bases. Trimming at V came to 4 bases and at J to 2 bases, leaving 2 bases not matched to a gene. The CDR3 contains 13 residues. Germline-derived CDR1 and CDR2 are LNHDA and SQIVND (reference sequence). For the CDR3, the DNA is TGTGCCAGTAGTACGGGACAGACCTACGAGCAGTACTTC. Translating gives CASSTGQTYEQYF.

V is TRBV7-3 and J is TRBJ2-7; D is perhaps TRBD1 (6 bases). The V end was cut by 5 bases, the J end by 1 base, with 12 bases between. Per the germline V gene, CDR1 is SGHTA and CDR2 is FQGTGA. This CDR3 comprises 14 residues. The CDR3: CASSTSQGSYEQYF. The CDR3 DNA reads as TGTGCCAGCAGCACCTCACAGGGTTCCTACGAGCAGTACTTC.

The chain joins TRBV7-2 to TRBJ1-5; D is unresolved. The germline CDR1 and CDR2 sequences are SGHTA and FQGNSA. The CDR3 is made up of 15 amino acids. The V end was cut by 1 base, the J end by 3 bases, with 10 bases between. The CDR3 reads CASSLEPGSNQPQHF. Written as DNA, the CDR3 is TGTGCCAGCAGCTTAGAACCGGGATCCAATCAGCCCCAGCATTTT.

In its sample, this clone was seen once. The chain recombines TRBV7-6 with TRBJ2-1; 8 bases line up with TRBD2. Germline V gene lookup returns CDR1 SGHVS and CDR2 FNYEAQ. Trimming removed 4 bases from V and 5 bases from J; junction bases left unmatched: 7. The CDR3 sequence is 15 residues long. The CDR3, as DNA: TGTGCCAGCAGCTGGGGCGGGGGGTCTAACAATGAGCAGTTCTTC. Translation: CASSWGGGSNNEQFF.

In its sample, this clone was seen a few times. The chain combines TRBV29-1 with TRBJ2-5, with no clear D. Germline V lookup: CDR1 SQVTM, CDR2 ANQGSEA. V lost 4 bases, J lost 2 bases, and 2 bases lay in between. The CDR3 spans 10 residues. For the CDR3, the DNA is TGCAGCGTTGCACAAGAGACCCAGTACTTC. Residues: CSVAQETQYF. The full variable domain, rest sourced from reference TRBV29-1 and TRBJ2-5, is SAVISQKPSRDICQRGTSLTIQCQVDSQVTMMFWYRQQPGQSLTLIATANQGSEATYESGFVIDKFPISRPNLTFSTLTVSNMSPEDSSIYLCSVAQETQYFGPGTRLLVL.

This chain connects TRBV27 to TRBJ1-6; possibly TRBD1 for D (6 bases). Germline assignment: CDR1 MNHEY and CDR2 SMNVEV (reference sequence). V was clipped by 4 bases and J by 9 bases, with 13 bases between them. CDR3 length: 14 amino acids. CDR3 in DNA: TGTGCCAGCAGTTACCGGGGGGCGGGTTCACCCCTCCACTTT. Protein sequence: CASSYRGAGSPLHF.

The rearrangement joins TRBV28 to TRBJ1-1; a weak D match, TRBD1 (5 bases). The CDR3 loop spans 14 amino acids. Germline V lookup: CDR1 MDHEN, CDR2 SYDVKM. Trimming removed 11 bases from V and 1 base from J, with 17 bases in between. CDR3 DNA sequence: TGTGCCGGTGGGGAGGGGCGTACGAACACTGAAGCTTTCTTT. Translated, it gives CAGGEGRTNTEAFF.

The rearrangement uses TRBV5-1 and TRBJ1-6, with 7 nucleotides matching TRBD1. Germline CDR1 reads SGHRS; CDR2 reads YFSETQ. Unmatched junction bases numbered 13, after V lost 0 bases and J lost 10 bases. The CDR3 has 17 residues. CDR3 DNA sequence: TGCGCCAGCAGCTTGGGTCCGAGACAGGGCTTGGGGTCACCCCTCCACTTT. This encodes CASSLGPRQGLGSPLHF.

This clone appeared once. V is TRBV15 and J is TRBJ2-7; a weak D match, TRBD1 (6 bases). Germline lookup yields CDR1 LNHNV and CDR2 YYDKDF (reference sequence). This CDR3 contains 16 residues. Trimming shortened V by 5 bases and J by 7 bases, and 24 bases separated the two germline ends. The CDR3 nucleotides read TGTGCCACCAGCCCCCGCGATTGGGACACCCCGAAAGAGCAGTACTTC. Amino acid sequence: CATSPRDWDTPKEQYF.

The V and J genes are TRBV5-1 and TRBJ1-1; 7 positions agree with TRBD1. Germline CDR1 and CDR2: SGHRS and YFSETQ. After removal of 0 bases from V and 1 base from J, the junction contained 12 bases not matched to a gene. CDR3 length: 18 residues. The CDR3 DNA follows: TGCGCCAGCAGCTTGGTGGGGGACAGAGGAAAACCGAACACTGAAGCTTTCTTT. As protein: CASSLVGDRGKPNTEAFF.

The CDR3 loop is CSVVTGSAFF. Written as DNA, the CDR3 is TGCAGCGTTGTGACAGGGTCGGCTTTCTTT. The chain links TRBV29-1 to TRBJ1-1, with TRBD1 matching 7 bases. CDR3 length equals 10 residues. The ends lost 4 bases at V and 11 bases at J; junction bases unmatched: 4. In germline, CDR1 is SQVTM, CDR2 ANQGSEA.

J is TRBJ2-1 and V is TRBV15, with D perhaps TRBD2 (6 bases). CDR1 and CDR2 (germline): LNHNV, YYDKDF (reference sequence). Trimming removed 1 base from V and 6 bases from J, with 10 bases in between. The CDR3 consists of 14 residues. Here the CDR3 reads CATSRGGTANEQFF. In nucleotides, the CDR3 is TGTGCCACCAGCAGAGGAGGGACTGCCAATGAGCAGTTCTTC.

The V gene is TRBV4-3, the J gene TRBJ2-7, with TRBD1 identical over 11 bases. J lost 7 bases, V lost 4 bases, and 9 bases had no gene match. CDR3 length equals 15 residues. Germline V lookup: CDR1 LGHNA, CDR2 YSLEER. The CDR3 DNA reads TGCGCCAGCAGCCCATCGCGGACAGGGGGCTTAGAGCAGTACTTC. Amino acids: CASSPSRTGGLEQYF.

The chain carries TRBV6-1 and TRBJ1-5; TRBD1 matches at 7 bases. The CDR3 totals 16 residues. Germline V gene data show CDR1 as MNHNS and CDR2 as SASEGT. V was clipped by 4 bases and J by 2 bases; unmatched bases: 8. The CDR3 nucleotides read TGTGCCAGCAGTGCAGTAGGGGGCCTGGGCAATCAGCCCCAGCATTTT. This encodes CASSAVGGLGNQPQHF.

This clone came up once. The chain combines TRBV7-3 with TRBJ2-1; TRBD2 aligns across 7 bases. This CDR3 has 17 amino acids. V lost 5 bases, J lost 4 bases, and 14 bases stayed unmatched. The germline gives CDR1 SGHTA, CDR2 FQGTGA. The CDR3 is CASSQEIGGGLYNEQFF. The CDR3 nucleotides read TGTGCCAGCAGCCAAGAAATTGGGGGGGGTTTATACAATGAGCAGTTCTTC.

The chain recombines TRBV7-3 with TRBJ2-5; 8 bases align to TRBD2. The J segment lost 5 bases and the V segment lost 6 bases, leaving 11 bases of the junction unmatched. Germline V lookup: CDR1 SGHTA, CDR2 FQGTGA. The CDR3 is 15 amino acids. CDR3 coding DNA: TGTGCCAGCAGTTCCGGACTAGCCGTCGCGGAGACCCAGTACTTC. Translation: CASSSGLAVAETQYF. The variable domain in full, with the rest retrieved from reference TRBV7-3 and TRBJ2-5, is GAGVSQTPSNKVTEKGKYVELRCDPISGHTALYWYRQSLGQGPEFLIYFQGTGAADDSGLPNDRFFAVRPEGSVSTLKIQRTERGDSAVYLCASSSGLAVAETQYFGPGTRLLVL.

The chain has TRBV30 and TRBJ1-6; D is possibly TRBD1 (5 bases). The CDR3 runs to 16 residues. Germline loops: CDR1 GTSNPN, CDR2 SVGIG (reference sequence). V lost 0 bases and J lost 5, with 14 bases in between. The CDR3: CAWSVLRTPNNSPLHF. Written as DNA, the CDR3 is TGTGCCTGGAGTGTACTCAGGACACCCAATAATTCACCCCTCCACTTT. The full variable domain, completed using reference TRBV30 and TRBJ1-6, is SQTIHQWPATLVQPVGSPLSLECTVEGTSNPNLYWYRQAAGRGLQLLFYSVGIGQISSEVPQNLSASRPQDRQFILSSKKLLLSDSGFYLCAWSVLRTPNNSPLHFGNGTRLTVT.

CDR3 in amino acids: CASSYSRAARTDTQYF. CDR3 bases: TGTGCCAGCAGTTACTCGAGGGCCGCCCGGACAGATACGCAGTATTTT. This rearrangement joins TRBV6-5 to TRBJ2-3, with D possibly matching TRBD2 (5 bases). The germline V and J ends were trimmed by 0 bases and 3 bases, with 13 bases remaining between them. The germline CDR1 and CDR2 sequences are MNHEY and SVGAGI. The CDR3 runs to 16 residues.

The chain carries TRBV19 and TRBJ1-6; a weak D match, TRBD1 (6 bases). Germline loops: CDR1 LNHDA, CDR2 SQIVND (reference sequence). This CDR3 contains 14 residues. Trimming took 3 bases from V and 8 from J, leaving 11 bases between them. The CDR3 region has the DNA TGTGCCAGTAGTATTCGCGACAGGTATTCACCCCTCCACTTT. Amino acid sequence: CASSIRDRYSPLHF.

The V call is TRBV4-3, the J call TRBJ2-7; 8 bases are shared with TRBD2. V was pared by 0 bases and J by 6 bases, with 16 bases of the junction left unmatched. Looked up from germline, CDR1 is LGHNA and CDR2 is YSLEER. CDR3 length: 18 residues. CDR3 in amino acids: CASSQEGVVSGDPTEQYF. CDR3 coding DNA: TGCGCCAGCAGCCAAGAAGGCGTGGTTAGCGGGGACCCTACCGAGCAGTACTTC.

The rearrangement uses TRBV28 and TRBJ1-2; D perhaps matches TRBD1 (5 bases). V lost 6 bases and J 0 bases, leaving 17 bases between the germline ends. The CDR3 is 16 amino acids. Germline V gives CDR1 MDHEN, CDR2 SYDVKM. CDR3 coding DNA: TGTGCCAGCAGACAGACTTCGACAGTCTCTAACTATGGCTACACCTTC. As protein: CASRQTSTVSNYGYTF.

The genes are TRBV4-3 and TRBJ1-1; TRBD1 might be the D (5 bases). Trimming removed 0 bases from V and 1 base from J, with 9 bases in between. Germline V CDR1 and CDR2: LGHNA, YSLEER. The CDR3 is made up of 15 amino acids. DNA of the CDR3: TGCGCCAGCAGCCAAGATAGGGGATCGAACACTGAAGCTTTCTTT. Translating it yields CASSQDRGSNTEAFF.

This chain uses TRBV7-2 with TRBJ1-2, with D possibly matching TRBD1 (6 bases). This CDR3 spans 13 amino acids. The germline gives CDR1 SGHTA, CDR2 FQGNSA. Trimming removed 6 bases at V and 2 bases at J, with 10 bases between. The DNA for the CDR3 is TGTGCCAGCAGAGCGGACAGAAACTATGGCTACACCTTC. Protein sequence: CASRADRNYGYTF.

The chain links TRBV6-5 to TRBJ2-7; 7 nucleotides align to TRBD1. The ends lost 8 bases at V and 3 bases at J; junction bases unmatched: 7. The CDR3 has 13 residues. Per germline, CDR1 MNHEY and CDR2 SVGAGI. The chain's CDR3 is CASGKAGGYEQYF. In DNA, the CDR3 is TGTGCCAGCGGGAAAGCAGGGGGCTACGAGCAGTACTTC.

This clone was counted a few times. The gene calls are TRBV10-3 and TRBJ2-7; TRBD2 is a possible D gene (6 bases). The V gene lost 4 bases and the J gene lost 7 bases, with 11 bases spanning the gap. This CDR3 is 12 amino acids long. Germline lookup yields CDR1 ENHRY and CDR2 SYGVKD. The DNA of the CDR3 is TGTGCCATCAGTGCCCCTGGGGGGGAGCAGTACTTC. Translating it yields CAISAPGGEQYF.

This clone was seen more than once but under ten times. The chain employs TRBV4-3 and TRBJ2-5; TRBD1 agrees at 9 bases. Near its end, the DNA agrees better with TRBJ2-7, so the J call may be wrong. This CDR3 contains 15 residues. Looked up from germline, CDR1 is LGHNA and CDR2 is YSLEER. The CDR3 coding sequence is TGCGCCAGCAGCCAAGTTACGGACAGGGGCTACGAGCAGTACTTC. Its protein is CASSQVTDRGYEQYF.

The chain is built from TRBV5-8 and TRBJ2-6, with D unresolved. This CDR3 spans 15 amino acids. Germline V gene lookup returns CDR1 SGHTS and CDR2 YDEGEE. V was shortened by 2 bases and J by 0 bases, with 6 bases between the two germline ends. This chain's CDR3 is CASSFFSSGANVLTF. Written as DNA, the CDR3 is TGTGCCAGCAGCTTTTTCAGCTCTGGGGCCAACGTCCTGACTTTC.

This rearrangement joins TRBV13 to TRBJ2-5, with 9 bases lining up with TRBD1. The V and J ends lost 2 bases and 5 bases, in that order; junction bases with no gene match: 3. Germline V gives CDR1 PRHDT, CDR2 FYEKMQ (reference sequence). The CDR3 is 14 amino acids. CDR3 residues: CASSLWDRAETQYF. The DNA of the CDR3 is TGTGCCAGCAGCTTATGGGACAGGGCGGAGACCCAGTACTTC.

This chain joins TRBV11-3 and TRBJ2-1, with D maybe TRBD2 (5 bases). Germline values: CDR1 SGHNT, CDR2 YENEEA. The CDR3 sequence is 17 residues long. V dropped 5 bases and J dropped 5 bases, with 22 bases sitting between them. CDR3 loop: CASSPRVGWSGDNEQFF. As DNA, the CDR3 is TGTGCCAGCAGCCCGAGAGTAGGTTGGTCCGGGGACAATGAGCAGTTCTTC.

This chain joins TRBV7-6 and TRBJ1-1; D is ambiguous. Trimming left V 2 bases short and J 1 base short, with 14 bases between. Germline CDR1 and CDR2: SGHVS and FNYEAQ. This CDR3 is 16 amino acids long. The CDR3 reads CASSLYEGVSNTEAFF. The CDR3 bases are TGTGCCAGCAGCTTATACGAGGGCGTCTCGAACACTGAAGCTTTCTTT. Full variable domain (rest looked up from reference TRBV7-6 and TRBJ1-1): GAGVSQSPRYKVTKRGQDVALRCDPISGHVSLYWYRQALGQGPEFLTYFNYEAQQDKSGLPNDRFSAERPEGSISTLTIQRTEQRDSAMYRCASSLYEGVSNTEAFFGQGTRLTVV.